This T cell receptor beta chain was captured in a study of T cell responses to AZD1222 COVID-19 vaccine. Findings and limits, study-wide: Without day 14 samples, only post-peak T cell repertoires were studied.

Comment on this clone: Its antigen remains unknown.

CDR1 SGHAT and CDR2 FQNNGV come from the germline V gene. This CDR3 is built from 18 residues. Deletions cut 0 bases from V and 4 bases from J, with 21 bases between. The method was immunoSEQ multiplex PCR; TCRdb's version includes in-frame clones alone and lacks a portion of them. The repertoire has 150,000 or so clones, 92% of them found once; the top ten carry 1.3%. Sample: peripheral blood, taken 28 days after the second AZD1222 dose. This receptor was taken from an adult who received the AZD1222 COVID-19 vaccine. The rearrangement uses TRBV11-2 and TRBJ1-1; D is perhaps TRBD1 (6 bases). CDR3 nucleotides: TGTGCCAGCAGCTTAGATCGAGTGAGGGGGGCGAAGAGCACTGAAGCTTTCTTT. Protein sequence: CASSLDRVRGAKSTEAFF.